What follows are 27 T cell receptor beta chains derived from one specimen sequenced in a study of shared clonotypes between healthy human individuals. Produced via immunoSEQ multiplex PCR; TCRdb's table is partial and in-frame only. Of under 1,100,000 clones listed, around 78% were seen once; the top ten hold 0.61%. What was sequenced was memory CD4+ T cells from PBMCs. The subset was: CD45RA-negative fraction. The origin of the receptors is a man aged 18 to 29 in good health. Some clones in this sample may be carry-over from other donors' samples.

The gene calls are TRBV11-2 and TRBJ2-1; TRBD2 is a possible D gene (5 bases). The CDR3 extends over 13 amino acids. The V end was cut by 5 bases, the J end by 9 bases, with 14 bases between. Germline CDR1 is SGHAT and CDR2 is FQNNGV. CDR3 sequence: CASSPVRGIEQFF. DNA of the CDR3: TGTGCCAGCAGCCCCGTTCGAGGGATTGAGCAGTTCTTC.

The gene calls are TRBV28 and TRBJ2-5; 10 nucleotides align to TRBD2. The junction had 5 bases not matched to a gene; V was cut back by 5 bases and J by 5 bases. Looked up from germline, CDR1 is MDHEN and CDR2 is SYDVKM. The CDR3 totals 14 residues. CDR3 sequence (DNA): TGTGCCAGCAGTCTTCTAGCGGGAGCGGAGACCCAGTACTTC. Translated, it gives CASSLLAGAETQYF. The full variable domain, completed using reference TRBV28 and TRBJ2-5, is DVKVTQSSRYLVKRTGEKVFLECVQDMDHENMFWYRQDPGLGLRLIYFSYDVKMKEKGDIPEGYSVSREKKERFSLILESASTNQTSMYLCASSLLAGAETQYFGPGTRLLVL.

The CDR3 is CASSPGGSAPGANVLTF. For the CDR3, the DNA is TGTGCCAGCAGCCCCGGAGGGTCAGCCCCTGGGGCCAACGTCCTGACTTTC. This rearrangement joins TRBV5-4 to TRBJ2-6, with D possibly TRBD2 on 6 matching bases. V gave up 4 bases and J gave up 2 bases, with 16 bases separating them. Germline V gene data show CDR1 as SGHNT and CDR2 as YYREEE (reference sequence). CDR3 length: 17 amino acids.

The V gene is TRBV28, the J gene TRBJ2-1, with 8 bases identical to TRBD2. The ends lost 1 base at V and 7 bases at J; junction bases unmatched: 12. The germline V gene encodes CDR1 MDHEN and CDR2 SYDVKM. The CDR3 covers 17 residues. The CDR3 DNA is TGTGCCAGCAGTTTATTATCGGGAGGGCCATTTCAAAATGAGCAGTTCTTC. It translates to CASSLLSGGPFQNEQFF.

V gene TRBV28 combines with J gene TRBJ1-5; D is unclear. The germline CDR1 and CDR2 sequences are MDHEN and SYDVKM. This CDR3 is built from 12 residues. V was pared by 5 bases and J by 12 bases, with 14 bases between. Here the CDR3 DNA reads TGTGCCAGCAGTCTACGAAGCCGGGTCCAGCATTTT. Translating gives CASSLRSRVQHF.

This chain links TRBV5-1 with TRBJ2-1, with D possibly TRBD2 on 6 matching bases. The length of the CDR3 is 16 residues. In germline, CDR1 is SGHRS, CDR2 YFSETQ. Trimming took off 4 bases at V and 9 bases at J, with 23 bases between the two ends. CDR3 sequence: CASSVGGLIKGAEQFF. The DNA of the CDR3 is TGCGCCAGCAGCGTTGGCGGACTAATCAAGGGCGCTGAGCAGTTCTTC.

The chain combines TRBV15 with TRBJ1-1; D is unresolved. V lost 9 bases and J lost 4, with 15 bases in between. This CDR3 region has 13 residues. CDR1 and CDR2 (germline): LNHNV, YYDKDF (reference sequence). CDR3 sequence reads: CATLRYEGTEAFF. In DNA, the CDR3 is TGTGCCACTCTACGATACGAGGGCACTGAAGCTTTCTTT.

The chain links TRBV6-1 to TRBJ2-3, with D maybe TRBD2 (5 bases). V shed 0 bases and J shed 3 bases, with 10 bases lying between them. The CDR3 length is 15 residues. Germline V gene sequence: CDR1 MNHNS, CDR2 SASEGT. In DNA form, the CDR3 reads TGTGCCAGCAGTGAAGCGGACGTAGCGACAGATACGCAGTATTTT. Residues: CASSEADVATDTQYF.

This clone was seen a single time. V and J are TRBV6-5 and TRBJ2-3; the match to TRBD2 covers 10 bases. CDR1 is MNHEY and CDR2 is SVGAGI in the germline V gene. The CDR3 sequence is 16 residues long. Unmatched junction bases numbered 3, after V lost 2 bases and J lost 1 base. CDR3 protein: CASSYRGLAGTDTQYF. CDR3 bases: TGTGCCAGCAGTTACCGTGGACTAGCGGGCACAGATACGCAGTATTTT.

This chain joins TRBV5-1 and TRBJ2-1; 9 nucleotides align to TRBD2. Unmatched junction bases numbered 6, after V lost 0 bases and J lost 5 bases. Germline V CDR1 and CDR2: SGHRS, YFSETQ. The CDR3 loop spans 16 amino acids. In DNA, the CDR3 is TGCGCCAGCAGCTTGGGTAGGACTAGCGTCCACAATGAGCAGTTCTTC. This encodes CASSLGRTSVHNEQFF.

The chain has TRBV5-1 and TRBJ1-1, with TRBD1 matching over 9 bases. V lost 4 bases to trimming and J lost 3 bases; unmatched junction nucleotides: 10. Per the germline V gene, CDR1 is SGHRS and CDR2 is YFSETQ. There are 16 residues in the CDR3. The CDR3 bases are TGCGCCAGCAGCCCCGAGGACGGGACAGGGTACACTGAAGCTTTCTTT. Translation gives CASSPEDGTGYTEAFF.

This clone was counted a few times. In DNA form, the CDR3 reads TGTGCCAGCAGCTTGTCGCCGGGACCCAATGGCTACACCTTC. It encodes CASSLSPGPNGYTF. V is TRBV11-2 and J is TRBJ1-2; a possible D gene is TRBD1 (5 bases). The CDR3 has 14 residues. Germline-derived CDR1 and CDR2 are SGHAT and FQNNGV. V was pared by 3 bases and J by 6 bases, with 14 bases between.

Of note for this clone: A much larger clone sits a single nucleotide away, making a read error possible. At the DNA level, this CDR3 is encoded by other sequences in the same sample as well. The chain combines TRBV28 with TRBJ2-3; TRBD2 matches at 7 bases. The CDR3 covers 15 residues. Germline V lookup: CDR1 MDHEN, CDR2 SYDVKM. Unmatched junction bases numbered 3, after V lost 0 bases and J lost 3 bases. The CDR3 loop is CASSLWDGGTDTQYF. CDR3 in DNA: TGTGCCAGCAGTTTATGGGACGGGGGGACAGATACGCAGTATTTT.

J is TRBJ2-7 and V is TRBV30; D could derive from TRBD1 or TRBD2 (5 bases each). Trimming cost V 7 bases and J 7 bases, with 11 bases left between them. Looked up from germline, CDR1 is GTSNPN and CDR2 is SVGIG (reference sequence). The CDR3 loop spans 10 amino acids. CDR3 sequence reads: CAYGGGEQYF. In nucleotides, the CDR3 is TGTGCCTACGGTGGGGGTGAGCAGTACTTC.

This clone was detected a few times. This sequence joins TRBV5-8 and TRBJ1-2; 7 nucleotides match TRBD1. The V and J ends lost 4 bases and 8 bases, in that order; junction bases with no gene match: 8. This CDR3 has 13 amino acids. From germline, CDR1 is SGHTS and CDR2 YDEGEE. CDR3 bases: TGTGCCAGCAGCCAGGGACAGTTTTCCGGCTACACCTTC. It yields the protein CASSQGQFSGYTF.

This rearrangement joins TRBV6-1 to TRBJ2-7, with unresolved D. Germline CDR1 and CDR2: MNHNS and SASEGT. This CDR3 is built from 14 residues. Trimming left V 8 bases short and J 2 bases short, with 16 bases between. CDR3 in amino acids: CASSGWGNAYEQYF. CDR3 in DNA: TGTGCCAGCTCCGGCTGGGGAAACGCCTACGAGCAGTACTTC.

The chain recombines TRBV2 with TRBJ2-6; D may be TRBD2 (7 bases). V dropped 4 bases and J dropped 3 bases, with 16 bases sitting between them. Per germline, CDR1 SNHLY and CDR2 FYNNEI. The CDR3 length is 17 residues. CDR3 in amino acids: CASSGNRGAVGANVLTF. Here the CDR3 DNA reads TGTGCCAGCAGTGGTAATCGGGGGGCGGTTGGGGCCAACGTCCTGACTTTC.

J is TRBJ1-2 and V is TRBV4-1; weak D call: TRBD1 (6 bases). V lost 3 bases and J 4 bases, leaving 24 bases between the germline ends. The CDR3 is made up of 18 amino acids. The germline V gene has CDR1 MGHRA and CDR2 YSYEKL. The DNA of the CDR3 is TGCGCCAGCAGCCAGTCAGGGGCGCCAACAGTGAATCTCTATGGCTACACCTTC. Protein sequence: CASSQSGAPTVNLYGYTF.

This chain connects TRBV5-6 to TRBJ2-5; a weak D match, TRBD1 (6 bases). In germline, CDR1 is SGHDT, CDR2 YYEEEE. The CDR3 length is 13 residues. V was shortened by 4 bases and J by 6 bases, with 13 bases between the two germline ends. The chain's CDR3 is CASSRNRVQTQYF. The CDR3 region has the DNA TGTGCCAGCAGCCGGAACAGGGTGCAGACCCAGTACTTC.

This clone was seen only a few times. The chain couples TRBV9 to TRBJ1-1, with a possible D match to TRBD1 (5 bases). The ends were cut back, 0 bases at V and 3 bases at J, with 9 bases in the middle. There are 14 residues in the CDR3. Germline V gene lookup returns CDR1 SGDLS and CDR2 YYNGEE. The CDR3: CASSVAMGDTEAFF. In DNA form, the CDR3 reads TGTGCCAGCAGCGTAGCTATGGGGGACACTGAAGCTTTCTTT.

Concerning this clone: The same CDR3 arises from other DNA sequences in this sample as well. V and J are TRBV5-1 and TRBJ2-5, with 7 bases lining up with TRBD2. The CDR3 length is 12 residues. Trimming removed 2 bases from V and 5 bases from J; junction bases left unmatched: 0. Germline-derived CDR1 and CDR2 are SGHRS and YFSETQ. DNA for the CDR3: TGCGCCAGCAGCTTCGGGGGGGAGACCCAGTACTTC. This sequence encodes CASSFGGETQYF.

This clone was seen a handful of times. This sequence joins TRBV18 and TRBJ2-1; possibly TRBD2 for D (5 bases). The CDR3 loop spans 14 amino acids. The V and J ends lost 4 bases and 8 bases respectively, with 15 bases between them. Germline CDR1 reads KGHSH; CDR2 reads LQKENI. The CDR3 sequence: CASSQMTNIDEQFF. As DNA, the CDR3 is TGTGCCAGCTCACAAATGACTAATATCGATGAGCAGTTCTTC.

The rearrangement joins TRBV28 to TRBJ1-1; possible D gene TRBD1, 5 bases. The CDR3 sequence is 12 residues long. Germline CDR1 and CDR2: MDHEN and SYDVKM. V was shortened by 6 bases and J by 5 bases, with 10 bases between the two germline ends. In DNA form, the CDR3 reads TGTGCCAGCAGAGGGGTTCTAACTGAAGCTTTCTTT. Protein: CASRGVLTEAFF. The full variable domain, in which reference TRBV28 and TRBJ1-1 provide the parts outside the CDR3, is DVKVTQSSRYLVKRTGEKVFLECVQDMDHENMFWYRQDPGLGLRLIYFSYDVKMKEKGDIPEGYSVSREKKERFSLILESASTNQTSMYLCASRGVLTEAFFGQGTRLTVV.

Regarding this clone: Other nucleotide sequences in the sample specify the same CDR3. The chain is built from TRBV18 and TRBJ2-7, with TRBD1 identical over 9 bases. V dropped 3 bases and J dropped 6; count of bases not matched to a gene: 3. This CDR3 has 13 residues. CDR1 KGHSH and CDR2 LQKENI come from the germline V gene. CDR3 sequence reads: CASSPGQGSEQYF. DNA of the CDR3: TGTGCCAGCTCACCGGGACAGGGAAGCGAGCAGTACTTC.

The CDR3 reads CAWRLAGAGGDTQYF. CDR3 nucleotides: TGTGCCTGGAGACTAGCGGGAGCGGGGGGAGATACGCAGTATTTT. The chain joins TRBV30 to TRBJ2-3, with 11 bases lining up with TRBD2. The V gene's germline CDR1 is GTSNPN and CDR2 SVGIG (reference sequence). The CDR3 sequence is 15 residues long. V was clipped by 3 bases and J by 5 bases; unmatched bases: 7.

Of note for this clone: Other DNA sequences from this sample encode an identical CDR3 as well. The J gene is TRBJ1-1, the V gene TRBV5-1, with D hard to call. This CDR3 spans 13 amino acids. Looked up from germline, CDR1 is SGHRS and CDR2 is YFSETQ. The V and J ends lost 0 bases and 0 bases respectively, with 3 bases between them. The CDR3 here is CASSLGLNTEAFF. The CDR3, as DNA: TGCGCCAGCAGCTTGGGTCTGAACACTGAAGCTTTCTTT. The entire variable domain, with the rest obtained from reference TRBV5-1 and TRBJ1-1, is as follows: KAGVTQTPRYLIKTRGQQVTLSCSPISGHRSVSWYQQTPGQGLQFLFEYFSETQRNKGNFPGRFSGRQFSNSRSEMNVSTLELGDSALYLCASSLGLNTEAFFGQGTRLTVV.

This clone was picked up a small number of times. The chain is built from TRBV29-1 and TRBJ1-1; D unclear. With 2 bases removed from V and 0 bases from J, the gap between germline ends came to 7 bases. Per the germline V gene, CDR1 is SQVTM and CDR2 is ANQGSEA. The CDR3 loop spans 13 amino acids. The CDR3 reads CSVERRMNTEAFF. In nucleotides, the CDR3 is TGCAGCGTTGAACGCAGGATGAACACTGAAGCTTTCTTT.